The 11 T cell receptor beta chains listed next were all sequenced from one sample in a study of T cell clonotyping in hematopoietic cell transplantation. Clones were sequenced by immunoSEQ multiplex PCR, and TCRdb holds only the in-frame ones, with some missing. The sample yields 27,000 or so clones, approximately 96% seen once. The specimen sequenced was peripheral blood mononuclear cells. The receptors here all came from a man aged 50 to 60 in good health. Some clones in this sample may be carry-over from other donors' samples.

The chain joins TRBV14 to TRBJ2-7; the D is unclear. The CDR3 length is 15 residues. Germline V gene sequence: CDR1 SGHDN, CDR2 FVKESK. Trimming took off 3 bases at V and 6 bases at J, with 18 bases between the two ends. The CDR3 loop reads CASSHPPAELLEQYF. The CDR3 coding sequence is TGTGCCAGCAGCCACCCTCCCGCGGAGCTGCTCGAGCAGTACTTC.

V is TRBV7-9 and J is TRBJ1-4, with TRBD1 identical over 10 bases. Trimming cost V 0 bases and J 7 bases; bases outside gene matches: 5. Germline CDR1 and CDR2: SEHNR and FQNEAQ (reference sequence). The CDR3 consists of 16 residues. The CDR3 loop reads CASSLAWDRGGEKLFF. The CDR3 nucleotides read TGTGCCAGCAGCTTAGCGTGGGACAGGGGCGGTGAAAAACTGTTTTTT.

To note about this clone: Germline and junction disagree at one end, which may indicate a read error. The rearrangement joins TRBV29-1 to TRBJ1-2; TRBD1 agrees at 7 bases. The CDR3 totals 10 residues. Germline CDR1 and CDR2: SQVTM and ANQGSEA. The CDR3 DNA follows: TGCAGCGCGAGGGACAGAGACTATAGTTTC. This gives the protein CSARDRDYSF.

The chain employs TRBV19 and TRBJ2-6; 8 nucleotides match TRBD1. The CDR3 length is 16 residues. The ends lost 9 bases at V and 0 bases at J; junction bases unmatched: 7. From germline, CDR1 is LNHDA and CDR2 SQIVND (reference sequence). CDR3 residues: CASRTGLISGANVLTF. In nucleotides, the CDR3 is TGTGCCAGCCGGACAGGGTTAATCTCTGGGGCCAACGTCCTGACTTTC.

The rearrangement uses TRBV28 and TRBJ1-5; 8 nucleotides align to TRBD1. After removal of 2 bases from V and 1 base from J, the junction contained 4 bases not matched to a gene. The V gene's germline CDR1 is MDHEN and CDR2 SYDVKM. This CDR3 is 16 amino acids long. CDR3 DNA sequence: TGTGCCAGCAGTTTACAGGGGGCGCGAAGCAATCAGCCCCAGCATTTT. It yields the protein CASSLQGARSNQPQHF.

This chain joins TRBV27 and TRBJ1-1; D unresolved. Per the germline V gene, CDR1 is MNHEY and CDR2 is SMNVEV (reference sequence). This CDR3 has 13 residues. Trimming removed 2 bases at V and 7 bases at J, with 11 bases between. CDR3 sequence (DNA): TGTGCCAGCAGTTTACGGGTTGTAGGTGAAGCTTTCTTT. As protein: CASSLRVVGEAFF.

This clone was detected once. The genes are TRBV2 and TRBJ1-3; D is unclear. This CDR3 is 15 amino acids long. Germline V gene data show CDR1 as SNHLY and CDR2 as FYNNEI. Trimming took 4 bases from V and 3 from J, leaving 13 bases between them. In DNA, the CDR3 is TGTGCCAGCAGTGGGGCCGAGCGAGGTGGAAACACCATATATTTT. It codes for CASSGAERGGNTIYF.

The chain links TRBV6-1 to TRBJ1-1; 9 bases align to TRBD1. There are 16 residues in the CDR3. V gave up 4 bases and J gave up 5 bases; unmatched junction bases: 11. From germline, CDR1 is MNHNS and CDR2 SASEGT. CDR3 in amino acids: CASSGRDRAAGTEAFF. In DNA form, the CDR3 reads TGTGCCAGCAGTGGCCGGGACAGGGCTGCGGGGACTGAAGCTTTCTTT.

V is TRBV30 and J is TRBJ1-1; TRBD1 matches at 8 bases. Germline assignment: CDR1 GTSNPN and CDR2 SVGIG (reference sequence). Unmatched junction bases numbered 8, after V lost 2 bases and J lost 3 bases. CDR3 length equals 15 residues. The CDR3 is CAWSPGGALDTEAFF. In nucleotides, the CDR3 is TGTGCCTGGAGTCCAGGGGGCGCTTTGGACACTGAAGCTTTCTTT. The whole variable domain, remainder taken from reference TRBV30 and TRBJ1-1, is SQTIHQWPATLVQPVGSPLSLECTVEGTSNPNLYWYRQAAGRGLQLLFYSVGIGQISSEVPQNLSASRPQDRQFILSSKKLLLSDSGFYLCAWSPGGALDTEAFFGQGTRLTVV.

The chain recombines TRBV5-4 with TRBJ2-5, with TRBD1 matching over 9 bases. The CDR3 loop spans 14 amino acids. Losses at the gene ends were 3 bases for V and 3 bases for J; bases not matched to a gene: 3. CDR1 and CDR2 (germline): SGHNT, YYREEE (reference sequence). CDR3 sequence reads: CASSSRDREETQYF. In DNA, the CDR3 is TGTGCCAGCAGCTCCCGGGACAGGGAAGAGACCCAGTACTTC.

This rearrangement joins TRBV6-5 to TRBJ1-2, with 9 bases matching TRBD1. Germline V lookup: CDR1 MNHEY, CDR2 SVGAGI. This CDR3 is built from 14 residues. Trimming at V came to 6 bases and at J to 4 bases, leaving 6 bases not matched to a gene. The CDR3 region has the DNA TGTGCCAGCAGCTCGGACAGGGGTGGCTATGGCTACACCTTC. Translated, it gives CASSSDRGGYGYTF.